This T cell receptor (beta chain) was documented in a study of shared clonotypes between healthy human individuals. Study-wide background: The people who gave samples were two women and a few men aged 18 to 49. Study observations and caveats: For naive CD4 cells, around 5% of clonotypes were shared across four donors.

Of note for this clone: Antigen unknown.

V lost 5 bases to trimming and J lost 3 bases; unmatched junction nucleotides: 7. Per germline, CDR1 SGHRS and CDR2 YFSETQ. The CDR3 is 14 residues long. Profiling relied on immunoSEQ multiplex PCR, and the TCRdb table lists in-frame clones only, not all of them. This table holds about 2 million clones, about 95% found once. CD45RO-negative cells were positively selected for CCR7, leaving out terminally differentiated effector memory CD45RA+ cells. The TCR comes from a man between 18 and 35 years old in good health. The chain is built from TRBV5-1 and TRBJ1-2, with TRBD1 matching 7 bases. The sample consisted of naive CD8+ T cells sorted from blood. CDR3 loop: CASSYDRVHYGYTF. The CDR3 region has the DNA TGCGCCAGCAGTTATGACAGGGTTCACTATGGCTACACCTTC.